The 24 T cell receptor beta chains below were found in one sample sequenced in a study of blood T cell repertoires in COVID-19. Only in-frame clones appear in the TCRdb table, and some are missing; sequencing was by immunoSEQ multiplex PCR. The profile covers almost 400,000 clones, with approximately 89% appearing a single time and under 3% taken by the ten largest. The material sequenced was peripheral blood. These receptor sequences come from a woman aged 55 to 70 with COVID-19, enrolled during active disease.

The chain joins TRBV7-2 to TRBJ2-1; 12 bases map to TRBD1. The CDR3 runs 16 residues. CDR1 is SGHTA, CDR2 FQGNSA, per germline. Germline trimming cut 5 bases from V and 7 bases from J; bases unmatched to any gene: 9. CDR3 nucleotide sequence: TGTGCCAGCAGCCATCCGGGACAGGGGGCTCTGAATGAGCAGTTCTTC. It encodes CASSHPGQGALNEQFF. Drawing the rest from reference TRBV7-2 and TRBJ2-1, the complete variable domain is GAGVSQSPSNKVTEKGKDVELRCDPISGHTALYWYRQSLGQGLEFLIYFQGNSAPDKSGLPSDRFSAERTGGSVSTLTIQRTQQEDSAVYLCASSHPGQGALNEQFFGPGTRLTVL.

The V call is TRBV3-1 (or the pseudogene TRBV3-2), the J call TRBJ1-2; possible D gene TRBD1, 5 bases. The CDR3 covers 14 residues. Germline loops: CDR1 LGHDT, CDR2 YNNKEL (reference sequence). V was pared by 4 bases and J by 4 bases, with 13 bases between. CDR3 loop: CASSPLTGGYGYTF. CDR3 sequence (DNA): TGTGCCAGCAGCCCACTGACGGGGGGCTATGGCTACACCTTC.

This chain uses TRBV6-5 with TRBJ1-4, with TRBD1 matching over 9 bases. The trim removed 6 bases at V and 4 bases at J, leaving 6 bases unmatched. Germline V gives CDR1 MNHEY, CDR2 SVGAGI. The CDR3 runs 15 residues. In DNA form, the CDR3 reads TGTGCCAGCAGCGATCGGGGACAGGGTAATGAAAAACTGTTTTTT. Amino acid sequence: CASSDRGQGNEKLFF.

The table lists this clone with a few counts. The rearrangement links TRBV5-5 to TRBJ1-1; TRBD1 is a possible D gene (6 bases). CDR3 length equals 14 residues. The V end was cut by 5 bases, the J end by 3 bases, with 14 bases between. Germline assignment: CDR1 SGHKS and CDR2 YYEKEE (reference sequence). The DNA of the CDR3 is TGTGCCAGCAGGCCAATCCACAGGGACACTGAAGCTTTCTTT. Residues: CASRPIHRDTEAFF.

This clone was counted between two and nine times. Here the CDR3 reads CASSYDTGGEAFF. The CDR3 nucleotides are TGTGCCAGCAGTTACGACACCGGGGGTGAAGCTTTCTTT. The chain employs TRBV6-5 and TRBJ1-1; D may be TRBD1 (5 bases). Germline V CDR1 and CDR2: MNHEY, SVGAGI. Trimming removed 2 bases at V and 7 bases at J, with 11 bases between. This CDR3 region has 13 residues.

CDR3 coding DNA: TGCGCCAGCAGCTCCGGGACAGGGGTTACCGGAAACACCATATATTTT. Protein sequence: CASSSGTGVTGNTIYF. The genes are TRBV5-1 and TRBJ1-3, with 10 bases lining up with TRBD1. Trimming cost V 3 bases and J 4 bases; bases outside gene matches: 7. The length of the CDR3 is 16 residues. Germline CDR1 is SGHRS and CDR2 is YFSETQ.

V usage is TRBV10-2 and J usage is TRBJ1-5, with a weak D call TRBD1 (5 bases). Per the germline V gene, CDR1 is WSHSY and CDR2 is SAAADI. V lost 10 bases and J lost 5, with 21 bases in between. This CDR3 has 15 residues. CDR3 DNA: TGCGCCATCTCCAAAGGTGGGCAGGGCTATCAGCCCCAGCATTTT. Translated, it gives CAISKGGQGYQPQHF.

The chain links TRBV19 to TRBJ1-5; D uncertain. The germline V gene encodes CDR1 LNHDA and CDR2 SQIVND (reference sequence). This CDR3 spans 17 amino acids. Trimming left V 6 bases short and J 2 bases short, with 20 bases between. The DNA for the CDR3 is TGTGCCAGTAGCCCCCTGGTGGGAGGTTCTGGCAATCAGCCCCAGCATTTT. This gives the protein CASSPLVGGSGNQPQHF.

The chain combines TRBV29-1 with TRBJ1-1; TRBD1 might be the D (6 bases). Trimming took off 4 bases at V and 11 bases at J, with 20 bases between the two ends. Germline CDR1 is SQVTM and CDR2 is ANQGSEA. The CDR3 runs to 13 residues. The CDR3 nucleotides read TGCAGCGTTGGAACAGGGCGCGGGGGGTGGGCTTTCTTT. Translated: CSVGTGRGGWAFF.

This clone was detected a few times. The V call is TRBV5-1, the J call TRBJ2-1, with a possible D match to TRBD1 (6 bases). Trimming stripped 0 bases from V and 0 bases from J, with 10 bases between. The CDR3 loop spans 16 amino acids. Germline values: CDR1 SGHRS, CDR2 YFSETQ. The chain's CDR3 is CASSLATGVSYNEQFF. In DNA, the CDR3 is TGCGCCAGCAGCTTGGCGACAGGAGTCTCCTACAATGAGCAGTTCTTC.

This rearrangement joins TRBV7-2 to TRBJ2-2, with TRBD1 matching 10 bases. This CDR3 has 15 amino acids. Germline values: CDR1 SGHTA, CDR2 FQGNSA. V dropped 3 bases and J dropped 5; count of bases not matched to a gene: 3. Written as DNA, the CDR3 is TGTGCCAGCAGCTTGACAGGGGGCAGTACCGGGGAGCTGTTTTTT. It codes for CASSLTGGSTGELFF.

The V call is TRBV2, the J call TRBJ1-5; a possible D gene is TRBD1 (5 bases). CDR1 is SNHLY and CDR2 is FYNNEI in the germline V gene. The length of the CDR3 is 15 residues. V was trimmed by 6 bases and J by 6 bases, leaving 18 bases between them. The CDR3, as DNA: TGTGCCAGCAGGCTGTCGGGGGGGTTAAGTCAGCCCCAGCATTTT. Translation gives CASRLSGGLSQPQHF.

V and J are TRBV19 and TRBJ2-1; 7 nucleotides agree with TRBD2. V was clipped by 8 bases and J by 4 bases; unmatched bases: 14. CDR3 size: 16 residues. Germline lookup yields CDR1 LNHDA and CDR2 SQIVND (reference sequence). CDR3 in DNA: TGTGCCAGTCATTCCGGGGCTAGCGGAAGGTACAATGAGCAGTTCTTC. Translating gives CASHSGASGRYNEQFF.

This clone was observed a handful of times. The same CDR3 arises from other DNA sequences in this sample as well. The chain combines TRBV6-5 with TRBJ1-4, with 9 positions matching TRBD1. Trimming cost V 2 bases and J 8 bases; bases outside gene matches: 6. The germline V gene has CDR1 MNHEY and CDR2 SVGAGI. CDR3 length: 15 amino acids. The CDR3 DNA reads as TGTGCCAGCAGTTACCGACAGGGGGGGAGGGAAAAACTGTTTTTT. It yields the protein CASSYRQGGREKLFF.

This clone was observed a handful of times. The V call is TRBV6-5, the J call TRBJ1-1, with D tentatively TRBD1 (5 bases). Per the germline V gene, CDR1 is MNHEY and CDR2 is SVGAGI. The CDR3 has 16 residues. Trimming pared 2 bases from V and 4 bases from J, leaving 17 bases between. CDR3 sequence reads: CASSYGRWVRGTEAFF. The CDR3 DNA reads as TGTGCCAGCAGTTACGGGAGGTGGGTGAGGGGCACTGAAGCTTTCTTT.

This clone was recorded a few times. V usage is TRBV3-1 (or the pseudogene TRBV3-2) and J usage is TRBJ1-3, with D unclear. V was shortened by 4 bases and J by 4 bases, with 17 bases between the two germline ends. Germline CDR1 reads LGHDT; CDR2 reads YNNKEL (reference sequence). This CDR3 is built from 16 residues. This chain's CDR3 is CASSPTAQTYGNTIYF. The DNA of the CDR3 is TGTGCCAGCAGCCCGACTGCCCAGACCTACGGAAACACCATATATTTT.

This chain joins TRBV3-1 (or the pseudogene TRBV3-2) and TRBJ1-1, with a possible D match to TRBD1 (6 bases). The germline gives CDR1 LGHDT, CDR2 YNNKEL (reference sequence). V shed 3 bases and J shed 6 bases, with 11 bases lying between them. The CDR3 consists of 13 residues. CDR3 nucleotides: TGTGCCAGCAGCCAGCACAGGGTGCCTGAAGCTTTCTTT. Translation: CASSQHRVPEAFF.

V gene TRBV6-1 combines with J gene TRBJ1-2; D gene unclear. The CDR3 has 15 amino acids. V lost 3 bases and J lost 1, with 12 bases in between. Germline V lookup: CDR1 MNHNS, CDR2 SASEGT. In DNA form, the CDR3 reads TGTGCCAGCAGTGACGGGATCTACATTAACTATGGCTACACCTTC. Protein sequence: CASSDGIYINYGYTF.

This chain's CDR3 is CASNSYGGGNNEQFF. The CDR3 DNA follows: TGTGCCAGTAACTCCTATGGCGGGGGCAACAATGAGCAGTTCTTC. J is TRBJ2-1 and V is TRBV19; possibly TRBD2 for D (7 bases). The CDR3 consists of 15 residues. V dropped 7 bases and J dropped 5 bases, with 18 bases sitting between them. Germline-derived CDR1 and CDR2 are LNHDA and SQIVND (reference sequence).

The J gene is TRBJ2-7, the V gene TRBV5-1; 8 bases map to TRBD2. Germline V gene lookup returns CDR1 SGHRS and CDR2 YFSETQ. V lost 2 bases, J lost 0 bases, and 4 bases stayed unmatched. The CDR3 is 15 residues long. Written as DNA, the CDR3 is TGCGCCAGCAGCTTTGGCGGGGGGAGCTCCTACGAGCAGTACTTC. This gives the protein CASSFGGGSSYEQYF.

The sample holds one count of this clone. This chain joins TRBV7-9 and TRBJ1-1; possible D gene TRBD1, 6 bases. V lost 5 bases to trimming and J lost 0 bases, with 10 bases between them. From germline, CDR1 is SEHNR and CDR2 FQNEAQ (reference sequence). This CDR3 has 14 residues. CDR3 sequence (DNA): TGTGCCAGCAGCCGGACAGTTTTGAACACTGAAGCTTTCTTT. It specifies CASSRTVLNTEAFF.

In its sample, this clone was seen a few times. The CDR3 DNA reads TGCGCCAGCAGCGGACAGGGTGCAACTAATGAAAAACTGTTTTTT. As protein: CASSGQGATNEKLFF. The V call is TRBV5-1, the J call TRBJ1-4, with 8 positions matching TRBD1. This CDR3 spans 15 amino acids. J was trimmed by 0 bases and V by 4 bases; bases with no gene match: 2. Germline V CDR1 and CDR2: SGHRS, YFSETQ.

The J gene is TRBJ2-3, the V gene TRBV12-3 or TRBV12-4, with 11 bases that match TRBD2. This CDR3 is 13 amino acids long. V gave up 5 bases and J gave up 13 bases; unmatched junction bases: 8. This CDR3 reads CASSPLVSGGEYF. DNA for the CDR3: TGTGCCAGCAGTCCCCTGGTTAGCGGGGGGGAGTATTTT.

The CDR3 protein is CASSERQGAVKLFF. The CDR3 DNA follows: TGTGCCAGCAGTGAACGACAGGGGGCGGTAAAACTGTTTTTT. The chain joins TRBV6-1 to TRBJ1-4; TRBD1 matches 10 bases. Germline V gene lookup returns CDR1 MNHNS and CDR2 SASEGT. CDR3 length equals 14 residues. Trimming cost V 2 bases and J 10 bases; bases outside gene matches: 4.